Shown below are 22 T cell receptor beta chains from a single sample sequenced in a study of CXCR3-negative and CXCR3-positive naive CD8 T cells (dated by TCRdb to between 2019 and 2020). What the authors observed across the whole study: Compared with CXCR3-negative naive cells, CXCR3-positive naive cells had TRB CDR3s with higher hydrophobicity (lower Kidera factor 4), lower energy, and higher strength and volume indices.

These reads were obtained on a NextSeq 550. The Human TCR Profiling Kit (MiLaboratory) was used to make UMI-labeled 5' RACE TRB cDNA libraries. After TCRdb reprocessed the reads, each CDR3 protein sequence was kept as one row, without DNA. The table kept for this sample lists about 150,000 distinct CDR3 sequences. The ten top clones hold nearly 0.5% of the sample. No antigens are known for them. The material sequenced was naive CXCR3+ CD8+ T cells from blood. Read against the paper, the sample's cell subset or site label means: CD45RO-CCR7+CD27+CD95- naive CD8+ T cells expressing CXCR3 (TNR3+). All receptors derive from a human donor in good health. Some clones in this sample may be carry-over from other donors' samples.

V gene TRBV7-3 combines with J gene TRBJ1-2; absent DNA, TCRdb's TRBD1 call cannot be checked. Germline CDR1 SGHTA, CDR2 FQGTGA. There are 14 residues in the CDR3. The CDR3: CASSGGTLNYGYTF. Filled out from reference TRBV7-3 and TRBJ1-2, the complete variable domain reads GAGVSQTPSNKVTEKGKYVELRCDPISGHTALYWYRQSLGQGPEFLIYFQGTGAADDSGLPNDRFFAVRPEGSVSTLKIQRTERGDSAVYLCASSGGTLNYGYTFGSGTRLTVV.

This chain links TRBV7-8 with TRBJ2-2; TCRdb selects TRBD1, and the lack of DNA leaves this call unchecked. The CDR3 sequence is 17 residues long. Per germline, CDR1 SGHVS and CDR2 FQNEAQ. This chain's CDR3 is CASSRGLRGPNTGELFF.

This chain connects TRBV15 to TRBJ2-2; TCRdb reports TRBD2, a call that lacks DNA to check it against. Per germline, CDR1 LNHNV and CDR2 YYDKDF (reference sequence). This CDR3 spans 17 amino acids. Here the CDR3 reads CATSVRVVGEGSGELFF.

The gene calls are TRBV29-1 and TRBJ1-1. Germline V gene sequence: CDR1 SQVTM, CDR2 ANQGSEA. This CDR3 is 11 amino acids long. The CDR3 loop is CSVLGNTEAFF.

The V call is TRBV20-1, the J call TRBJ2-7. Germline assignment: CDR1 DFQATT and CDR2 SNEGSKA (reference sequence). This CDR3 has 13 residues. CDR3 sequence reads: CSAREGSAYEQYF.

The chain uses TRBV2 and TRBJ2-7; TCRdb gives TRBD1 as the D gene, but with no DNA this cannot be confirmed. This CDR3 spans 14 amino acids. Germline V gene lookup returns CDR1 SNHLY and CDR2 FYNNEI. CDR3 residues: CASRGGRTSYEQYF.

V gene TRBV6-5 combines with J gene TRBJ2-5; TCRdb calls TRBD2, which cannot be checked without DNA. In germline, CDR1 is MNHEY, CDR2 SVGAGI. CDR3 length: 14 residues. CDR3 amino acids: CASSWINEGETQYF.

The chain is built from TRBV11-2 and TRBJ2-1. This CDR3 comprises 12 residues. CDR1 is SGHAT and CDR2 is FQNNGV in the germline V gene. This chain's CDR3 is CASSLVVDEQFF.

The chain joins TRBV29-1 to TRBJ2-1; TCRdb returns TRBD2, unconfirmable since there is no DNA. CDR3 size: 17 residues. In germline, CDR1 is SQVTM, CDR2 ANQGSEA. CDR3 protein: CSALGLAGDLTYNEQFF.

The chain joins TRBV9 to TRBJ1-1. The CDR3 contains 14 residues. Germline-derived CDR1 and CDR2 are SGDLS and YYNGEE. CDR3 amino acids: CASSVGGVDTEAFF.

The chain carries TRBV11-2 and TRBJ2-1; the D call of TRBD2 rests on TCRdb alone, since no DNA is present to check it. The CDR3 spans 13 residues. Germline lookup yields CDR1 SGHAT and CDR2 FQNNGV. The CDR3 sequence is CASSLDLWEEQFF.

The V call is TRBV7-2, the J call TRBJ2-3; TCRdb proposes TRBD1, but this gene call is untestable without DNA. From germline, CDR1 is SGHTA and CDR2 FQGNSA. The CDR3 spans 21 residues. The CDR3 spells CASSLADLWIAGSPSTDTQYF.

J is TRBJ2-5 and V is TRBV13; the D gene TCRdb calls, TRBD2, cannot be checked with no DNA. The CDR3 runs to 13 residues. Germline loops: CDR1 PRHDT, CDR2 FYEKMQ (reference sequence). CDR3: CASRWGRQETQYF. Drawing the rest from reference TRBV13 and TRBJ2-5, the complete variable domain is AAGVIQSPRHLIKEKRETATLKCYPIPRHDTVYWYQQGPGQDPQFLISFYEKMQSDKGSIPDRFSAQQFSDYHSELNMSSLELGDSALYFCASRWGRQETQYFGPGTRLLVL.

This chain links TRBV2 with TRBJ2-1; the D call of TRBD2 rests on TCRdb alone, since no DNA is present to check it. Germline CDR1 is SNHLY and CDR2 is FYNNEI. The CDR3 runs to 12 residues. The CDR3 region is CASSEVSGEQFF.

The chain recombines TRBV28 with TRBJ1-2. This CDR3 has 15 amino acids. Germline V gene sequence: CDR1 MDHEN, CDR2 SYDVKM. The CDR3 loop is CASSPAEAVYYGYTF.

The chain recombines TRBV7-6 with TRBJ1-2; no DNA is available, so the TRBD1 call from TCRdb remains unchecked. Germline lookup yields CDR1 SGHVS and CDR2 FNYEAQ. This CDR3 comprises 13 residues. CDR3 residues: CASSWVQGDGYTF.

This sequence joins TRBV20-1 and TRBJ2-3; TCRdb's D gene call, TRBD2, goes unchecked for lack of DNA. The CDR3 is made up of 14 amino acids. Germline values: CDR1 DFQATT, CDR2 SNEGSKA (reference sequence). CDR3 sequence: CSARDRVSGGPQYF.

The gene calls are TRBV29-1 and TRBJ2-1; as DNA is missing, the TRBD1 call by TCRdb cannot be tested. CDR3 length equals 13 residues. Germline V gene sequence: CDR1 SQVTM, CDR2 ANQGSEA. CDR3 in amino acids: CSMGQVSYNEQFF.

The V gene is TRBV7-9, the J gene TRBJ2-5; TCRdb outputs TRBD1, but without DNA this stays unchecked. This CDR3 is built from 16 residues. The germline CDR1 and CDR2 sequences are SEHNR and FQNEAQ (reference sequence). CDR3 loop: CASSGREGGAFETQYF.

This chain links TRBV15 with TRBJ1-1; TCRdb calls TRBD1, which cannot be checked without DNA. Per germline, CDR1 LNHNV and CDR2 YYDKDF (reference sequence). The CDR3 covers 12 residues. The CDR3 protein is CATNQGDTEAFF.

V usage is TRBV6-5 and J usage is TRBJ2-5; no DNA is available, so the TRBD2 call from TCRdb remains unchecked. The germline V gene encodes CDR1 MNHEY and CDR2 SVGAGI. The CDR3 is made up of 15 amino acids. The CDR3 is CASRLLAGVGETQYF.

The chain couples TRBV6-2 or TRBV6-3 to TRBJ2-7; TCRdb's assignment of TRBD1 cannot be checked, as there is no DNA. The CDR3 has 17 amino acids. The germline V gene has CDR1 MNHEY and CDR2 SVGEGT. CDR3: CASSYQRQEGFSYEQYF.